This T cell receptor (beta chain) was obtained from a study of Ad26.COV2.S vaccination and SARS-CoV-2 variants. Across the whole study: By the intramuscular route, Ad26.COV2.S was given once, or twice 56 days apart.

A note on this clone: Its specificity is not known.

Study results and limitations: Individuals receiving vaccine had higher spike-specific TCR breadth than placebo recipients did.

V lost 5 bases to trimming and J lost 4 bases; unmatched junction nucleotides: 10. The CDR3 length is 15 residues. CDR1 is SEHNR and CDR2 is FQNEAQ in the germline V gene (reference sequence). Treatment given: some 20 received Ad26.COV2.S at low or high dose, single or two shots; several received placebo; per-sample allocation not given. Specimens were obtained on day 63 following the first vaccine or placebo injection. An adult aged 18-55 years in Boston served as the donor. Repertoires were generated with immunoSEQ multiplex PCR, while TCRdb's copy carries only in-frame clones and drops some. The table shows 300,000 to 400,000 clones, with 86% occurring only once.

This clonotype was obtained from a person between 18 and 60 years old who received the Ad26.COV2.S COVID-19 vaccine or a placebo. The source was peripheral blood, collected in a trial of Ad26.COV2.S vaccine versus placebo. This sequence joins TRBV7-9 and TRBJ1-2; 7 nucleotides match TRBD1. CDR3 nucleotide sequence: TGTGCCAGCAGCGTAGAAAGACAGGGAAGCTATGGCTACACCTTC. It specifies CASSVERQGSYGYTF. The entire variable domain, with the rest obtained from reference TRBV7-9 and TRBJ1-2, is as follows: DTGVSQNPRHKITKRGQNVTFRCDPISEHNRLYWYRQTLGQGPEFLTYFQNEAQLEKSRLLSDRFSAERPKGSFSTLEIQRTEQGDSAMYLCASSVERQGSYGYTFGSGTRLTVV.